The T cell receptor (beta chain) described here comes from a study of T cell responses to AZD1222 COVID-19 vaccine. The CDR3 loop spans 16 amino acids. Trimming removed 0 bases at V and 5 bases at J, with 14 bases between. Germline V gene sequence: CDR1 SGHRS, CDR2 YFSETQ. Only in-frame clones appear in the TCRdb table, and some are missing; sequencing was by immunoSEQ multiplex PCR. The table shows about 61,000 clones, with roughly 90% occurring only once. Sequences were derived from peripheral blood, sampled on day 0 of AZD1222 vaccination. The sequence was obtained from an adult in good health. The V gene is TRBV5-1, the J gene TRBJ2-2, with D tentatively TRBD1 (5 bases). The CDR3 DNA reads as TGCGCCAGCAGCTTGGTTCAGGGCCTGAGAACCGGGGAGCTGTTTTTT. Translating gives CASSLVQGLRTGELFF. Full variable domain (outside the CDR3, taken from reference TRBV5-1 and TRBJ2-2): KAGVTQTPRYLIKTRGQQVTLSCSPISGHRSVSWYQQTPGQGLQFLFEYFSETQRNKGNFPGRFSGRQFSNSRSEMNVSTLELGDSALYLCASSLVQGLRTGELFFGEGSRLTVL.